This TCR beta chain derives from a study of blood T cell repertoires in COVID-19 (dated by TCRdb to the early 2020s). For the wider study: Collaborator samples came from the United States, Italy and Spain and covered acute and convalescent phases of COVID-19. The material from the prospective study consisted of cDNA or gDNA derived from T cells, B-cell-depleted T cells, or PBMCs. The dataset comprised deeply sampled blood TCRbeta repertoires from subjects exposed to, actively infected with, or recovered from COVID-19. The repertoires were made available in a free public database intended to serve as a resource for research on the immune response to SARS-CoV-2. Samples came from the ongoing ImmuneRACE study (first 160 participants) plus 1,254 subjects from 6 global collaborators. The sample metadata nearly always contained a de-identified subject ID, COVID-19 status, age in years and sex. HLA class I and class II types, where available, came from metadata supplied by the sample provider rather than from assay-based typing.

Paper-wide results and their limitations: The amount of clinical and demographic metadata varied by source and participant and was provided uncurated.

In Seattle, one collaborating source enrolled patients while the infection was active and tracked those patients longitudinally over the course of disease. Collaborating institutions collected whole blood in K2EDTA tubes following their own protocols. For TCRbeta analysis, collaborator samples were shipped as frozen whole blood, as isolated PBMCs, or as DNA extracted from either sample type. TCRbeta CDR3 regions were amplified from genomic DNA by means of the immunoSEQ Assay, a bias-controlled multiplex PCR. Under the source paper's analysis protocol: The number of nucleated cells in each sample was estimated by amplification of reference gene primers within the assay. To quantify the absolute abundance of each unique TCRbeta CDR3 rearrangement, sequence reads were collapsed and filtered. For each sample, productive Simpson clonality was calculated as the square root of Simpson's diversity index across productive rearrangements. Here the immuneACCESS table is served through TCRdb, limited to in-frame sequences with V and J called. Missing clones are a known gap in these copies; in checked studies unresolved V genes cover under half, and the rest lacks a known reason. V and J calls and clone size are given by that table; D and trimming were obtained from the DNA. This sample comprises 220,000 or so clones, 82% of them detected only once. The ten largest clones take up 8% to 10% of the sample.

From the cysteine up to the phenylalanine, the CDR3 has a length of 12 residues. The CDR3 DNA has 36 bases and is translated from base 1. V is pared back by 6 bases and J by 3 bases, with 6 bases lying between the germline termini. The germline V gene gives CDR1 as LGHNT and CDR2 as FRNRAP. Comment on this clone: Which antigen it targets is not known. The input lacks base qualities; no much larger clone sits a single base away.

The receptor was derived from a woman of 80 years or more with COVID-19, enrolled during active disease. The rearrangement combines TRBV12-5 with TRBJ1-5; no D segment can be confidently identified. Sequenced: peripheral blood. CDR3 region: CASGNNNQPQHF. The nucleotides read TGTGCTAGTGGAAACAACAATCAGCCCCAGCATTTT. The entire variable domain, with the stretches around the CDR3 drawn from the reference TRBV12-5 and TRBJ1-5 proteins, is DARVTQTPRHKVTEMGQEVTMRCQPILGHNTVFWYRQTMMQGLELLAYFRNRAPLDDSGMPKDRFSAEMPDATLATLKIQPSEPRDSAVYFCASGNNNQPQHFGDGTRLSIL.